This T cell receptor (beta chain) was sequenced for a study of blood T cells in healthy people across ages. Looked up from germline, CDR1 is DFQATT and CDR2 is SNEGSKA (reference sequence). The CDR3 extends over 18 amino acids. V shed 3 bases, J shed 5 bases, and the junction held 16 bases outside the gene matches. With respect to this clonotype: No antigen is known for it.

The use of a sample-barcoded 5' primer and a J-beta primer mix characterized a second PCR of roughly 7 to 11 cycles. TCRdb used MiXCR to reprocess the 5' RACE reads, holding one entry per CDR3 protein. The profile shows more than 800,000 distinct CDR3 sequences, more than 40% of them singletons. Study results and caveats: While age rose, TCR beta diversity per million T cells dropped in a roughly linear way. Long-lived donors had more naive CD4+ cells and higher diversity than aged donors. Changes seen in expanded clonotypes were possibly confounded by donor CMV status left unknown.

The sample comprised blood. The chain recombines TRBV20-1 with TRBJ2-1; 10 bases are shared with TRBD2. This sequence originates from a woman aged 55-69 years in good health. In DNA, the CDR3 is TGCAGTGCTAGTCGATTGTGGGCTAGCGGGAGAATGGACAATGAGCAGTTCTTC. Residues: CSASRLWASGRMDNEQFF.